The subject of this entry is one T cell receptor (beta chain). CDR1 and CDR2 (germline): MNHEY, SVGAGI. The CDR3 is 15 residues long. J was trimmed by 9 bases and V by 4 bases; bases with no gene match: 9. These data come from a study of control samples from healthy donors and cancer patients. Repertoires were generated with immunoSEQ multiplex PCR, while TCRdb's copy carries only in-frame clones and drops some. The sample holds more than 100,000 clones, more than 70% seen once. The J gene is TRBJ1-6, the V gene TRBV6-5, with TRBD1 identical over 7 bases. Sequenced: blood. This sequence was found in a man in his forties or fifties in good health. CDR3 sequence: CASSFKQGMRSPLHF. The DNA for the CDR3 is TGTGCCAGCAGTTTCAAACAGGGGATGCGTTCACCCCTCCACTTT.